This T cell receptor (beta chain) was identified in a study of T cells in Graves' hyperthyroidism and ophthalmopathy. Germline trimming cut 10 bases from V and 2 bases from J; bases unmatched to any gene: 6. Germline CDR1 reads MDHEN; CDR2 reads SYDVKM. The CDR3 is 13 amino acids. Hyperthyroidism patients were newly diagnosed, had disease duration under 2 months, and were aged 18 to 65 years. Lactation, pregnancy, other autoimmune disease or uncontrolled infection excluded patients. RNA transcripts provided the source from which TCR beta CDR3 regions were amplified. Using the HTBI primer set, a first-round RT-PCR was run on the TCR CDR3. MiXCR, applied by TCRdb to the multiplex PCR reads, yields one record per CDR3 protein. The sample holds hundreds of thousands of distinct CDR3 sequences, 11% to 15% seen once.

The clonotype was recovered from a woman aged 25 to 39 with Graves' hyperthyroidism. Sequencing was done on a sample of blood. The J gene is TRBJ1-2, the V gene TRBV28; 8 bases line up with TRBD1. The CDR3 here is CATLDRANYGYTF. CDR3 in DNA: TGTGCCACCCTGGACAGGGCAAACTATGGCTACACCTTC.